A selection of T cell receptor beta chains follows, all from one sample in a study of graft-versus-host responses after intestinal transplantation. Method: immunoSEQ multiplex PCR; TCRdb's copy keeps in-frame clones and lacks some. Of tens of thousands of clones detected, 90% appear once; the ten largest clones hold roughly 1.3%. These TCRs' antigens remain unknown. Sequences were derived from unstimulated CD8+ T cells sorted from spleen or lymph node cells, sampled before intestinal transplant. These receptors all come from a human donor who received an intestinal transplant. The CDR3 runs from the conserved cysteine through the conserved F or W. A D gene is named only where the DNA matches it firmly. Only part of the rows carry a size: once, few, many, or a class if the clone is expanded.

V gene: TRBV6-6
D gene: TRBD1
clone size: -
J gene: TRBJ1-3
CDR3 DNA: TGTGCCAGCAGCATTGACAGGGGCTTGGGCGGAAACACCATATATTTT
CDR3 protein: CASSIDRGLGGNTIYF

V gene: TRBV7-9
D gene: -
clone size: -
J gene: TRBJ1-2
CDR3 DNA: TGTGCCAGCAGCCCGCGGGGGGGGTATGGCTACACCTTC
CDR3 protein: CASSPRGGYGYTF

V gene: TRBV9
D gene: TRBD1
clone size: -
J gene: TRBJ1-2
CDR3 DNA: TGTGCCAGCAGCCCTACCGGGACAGGACGATATGGCTACACCTTC
CDR3 protein: CASSPTGTGRYGYTF

V gene: TRBV11-2
D gene: -
clone size: -
J gene: TRBJ1-1
CDR3 DNA: TGTGCCAGCAGCGAAGGGGGGGCTGAAGCTTTCTTT
CDR3 protein: CASSEGGAEAFF

V gene: TRBV6-1
D gene: -
clone size: -
J gene: TRBJ1-2
CDR3 DNA: TGTGCCAGCAGTGAACAGGGGATCTATGGCTACACCTTC
CDR3 protein: CASSEQGIYGYTF

V gene: TRBV5-1
D gene: TRBD1
clone size: -
J gene: TRBJ2-1
CDR3 DNA: TGCGCCAGCAGCTTGGGGACAGGGGATCTAGATGAGCAGTTCTTC
CDR3 protein: CASSLGTGDLDEQFF

V gene: TRBV13
D gene: -
clone size: -
J gene: TRBJ2-5
CDR3 DNA: TGTGCCAGCCTTACGCGCGGGCTAAGGGAGACCCAGTACTTC
CDR3 protein: CASLTRGLRETQYF

V gene: TRBV5-6
D gene: -
clone size: few
J gene: TRBJ1-1
CDR3 DNA: TGTGCCAGCAGCCGAGAGTTCGGGGGAGACACTGAAGCTTTCTTT
CDR3 protein: CASSREFGGDTEAFF

V gene: TRBV27
D gene: TRBD2
clone size: -
J gene: TRBJ2-1
CDR3 DNA: TGTTCAGCGGGACTCGATAGGGATGAGCAGTTCTTC
CDR3 protein: CSAGLDRDEQFF

V gene: TRBV27
D gene: TRBD1
clone size: -
J gene: TRBJ1-1
CDR3 DNA: TGTGCCAGCAGTTCGACGGACAGGGAAGCTTTCTTT
CDR3 protein: CASSSTDREAFF

V gene: TRBV29-1
D gene: -
clone size: -
J gene: TRBJ2-7
CDR3 DNA: TGCAGCGTTGTGCTGACAGAGGCCTACGAGCAGTACTTC
CDR3 protein: CSVVLTEAYEQYF

V gene: TRBV9
D gene: TRBD1
clone size: -
J gene: TRBJ1-6
CDR3 DNA: TGTGCCAGCAGCGCTTACTCCGGGACAGCAGATAATTCACCCCTCCACTTT
CDR3 protein: CASSAYSGTADNSPLHF

V gene: TRBV4-1
D gene: -
clone size: -
J gene: TRBJ2-3
CDR3 DNA: TGCGCCAGCAGCCAAGTGGGCATTGGACTATCCACAGATACGCAGTATTTT
CDR3 protein: CASSQVGIGLSTDTQYF

V gene: TRBV7-9
D gene: -
clone size: -
J gene: TRBJ2-7
CDR3 DNA: TGTGCCAGCAGCTTGAGCTCCTACGAGCAGTACTTC
CDR3 protein: CASSLSSYEQYF

V gene: TRBV6-1
D gene: -
clone size: -
J gene: TRBJ1-2
CDR3 DNA: TGTGCCAGCAGTGAATATGGCGTAGCATATGGCTACACCTTC
CDR3 protein: CASSEYGVAYGYTF

V gene: TRBV9
D gene: -
clone size: -
J gene: TRBJ1-1
CDR3 DNA: TGTGCCAGCAGCGAGGGCGGGCAGAACACTGAAGCTTTCTTT
CDR3 protein: CASSEGGQNTEAFF

V gene: TRBV7-2
D gene: TRBD2
clone size: once
J gene: TRBJ2-5
CDR3 DNA: TGTGCCAGCAGCTTAGGCCTAAGACTAGCGGAGACCCAGTACTTC
CDR3 protein: CASSLGLRLAETQYF

V gene: TRBV10-1
D gene: -
clone size: -
J gene: TRBJ2-1
CDR3 DNA: TGCGCCAGCAGTGAGGGCGGAAATGAGCAGTTCTTC
CDR3 protein: CASSEGGNEQFF

V gene: TRBV29-1
D gene: TRBD2
clone size: once
J gene: TRBJ2-7
CDR3 DNA: TGCAGCGCTGGCGGGGGGGTGGACTACGAGCAGTACTTC
CDR3 protein: CSAGGGVDYEQYF

V gene: TRBV9
D gene: TRBD1
clone size: -
J gene: TRBJ2-7
CDR3 DNA: TGTGCCAGCAGCGTAGGGACAGGGGCCTCCTACGAGCAGTACTTC
CDR3 protein: CASSVGTGASYEQYF

V gene: TRBV2
D gene: TRBD1
clone size: -
J gene: TRBJ2-7
CDR3 DNA: TGTGCCAGCAGTTCTCCGGGACAGGGGACCTACGAGCAGTACTTC
CDR3 protein: CASSSPGQGTYEQYF

V gene: TRBV7-9
D gene: TRBD1
clone size: few
J gene: TRBJ2-7
CDR3 DNA: TGTGCCAGCAGCCCCCCGTGGACAGGGGGTGGCTACGAGCAGTACTTC
CDR3 protein: CASSPPWTGGGYEQYF

V gene: TRBV9
D gene: TRBD1
clone size: few
J gene: TRBJ2-5
CDR3 DNA: TGTGCCAGCAGCCCACAGGGGCAAGAGACCCAGTACTTC
CDR3 protein: CASSPQGQETQYF

V gene: TRBV7-9
D gene: -
clone size: once
J gene: TRBJ1-1
CDR3 DNA: TGTGCCAGCAGCCCAACCATGCGGGGGGAGGGCACTGAAGCTTTCTTT
CDR3 protein: CASSPTMRGEGTEAFF

V gene: TRBV7-2
D gene: -
clone size: -
J gene: TRBJ2-7
CDR3 DNA: TGTGCCAGCAGCTCAACCACAGGGATCTACGAGCAGTACTTC
CDR3 protein: CASSSTTGIYEQYF

V gene: TRBV5-5
D gene: -
clone size: few
J gene: TRBJ2-7
CDR3 DNA: TGTGCCAGCAGCACCTGGCAGGGGTTCGGCGAGCAGTACTTC
CDR3 protein: CASSTWQGFGEQYF

V gene: TRBV13
D gene: -
clone size: -
J gene: TRBJ2-7
CDR3 DNA: TGTGCCAGCAGCTTCGGCGAACCGAACTACGAGCAGTACTTC
CDR3 protein: CASSFGEPNYEQYF

V gene: TRBV13
D gene: TRBD1
clone size: -
J gene: TRBJ2-2
CDR3 DNA: TGTGCCAGCAGCTCCCAGGGGGATGAGAGCACCGGGGAGCTGTTTTTT
CDR3 protein: CASSSQGDESTGELFF

V gene: TRBV21-1
D gene: -
clone size: -
J gene: TRBJ2-5
CDR3 DNA: TGTGCCAGCAGCAGGGGGGGCCCAACAGAGACCCAGTACTTC
CDR3 protein: CASSRGGPTETQYF

V gene: TRBV7-9
D gene: -
clone size: -
J gene: TRBJ2-7
CDR3 DNA: TGTGCCAGCAGCTTGCCGGGACATCGGGAGCAGTACTTC
CDR3 protein: CASSLPGHREQYF

V gene: TRBV9
D gene: -
clone size: -
J gene: TRBJ1-1
CDR3 DNA: TGTGCCAGCACGGGCGGGAGCAACACTGAAGCTTTCTTT
CDR3 protein: CASTGGSNTEAFF

V gene: TRBV6-5
D gene: -
clone size: -
J gene: TRBJ2-7
CDR3 DNA: TGTGCCAGCAGTTACGGCGCGGTAACCTACGAGCAGTACTTC
CDR3 protein: CASSYGAVTYEQYF

V gene: TRBV2
D gene: TRBD1
clone size: -
J gene: TRBJ1-1
CDR3 DNA: TGTGCCAGCGGCGGGACAGGGATGAACACTGAAGCTTTCTTT
CDR3 protein: CASGGTGMNTEAFF

V gene: TRBV29-1
D gene: -
clone size: -
J gene: TRBJ2-2
CDR3 DNA: TGCAGCGTTGCAGATACGGTCGGGGAGCTGTTTTTT
CDR3 protein: CSVADTVGELFF

V gene: TRBV14
D gene: TRBD1
clone size: -
J gene: TRBJ2-7
CDR3 DNA: TGTGCCAGCAGCCAAGAGGACAGGGAGTCCTACGAGCAGTACTTC
CDR3 protein: CASSQEDRESYEQYF

V gene: TRBV27
D gene: -
clone size: -
J gene: TRBJ2-1
CDR3 DNA: TGTGCCAGCAGTCGGGGAGCGGGCTACAATGAGCAGTTCTTC
CDR3 protein: CASSRGAGYNEQFF

V gene: TRBV6-1
D gene: TRBD2
clone size: -
J gene: TRBJ2-1
CDR3 DNA: TGTGCCAGCAGTGAACGGATGTCTCTCGGAGTAGCGGGGCGATCCTACAATGAGCAGTTCTTC
CDR3 protein: CASSERMSLGVAGRSYNEQFF

V gene: TRBV4-1
D gene: TRBD2
clone size: -
J gene: TRBJ2-7
CDR3 DNA: TGCGCCAGCAGCCAGCTAGCGGGATACGAGCAGTACTTC
CDR3 protein: CASSQLAGYEQYF

V gene: TRBV29-1
D gene: -
clone size: -
J gene: TRBJ1-1
CDR3 DNA: TGCAGCGTTGAGTGGGGGGGGGCTTTCTTT
CDR3 protein: CSVEWGGAFF

V gene: TRBV27
D gene: -
clone size: -
J gene: TRBJ1-2
CDR3 DNA: TGTGCCAGCAGTTTATCGCCAGGTGTTGGCTACACCTTC
CDR3 protein: CASSLSPGVGYTF

V gene: TRBV4-1
D gene: -
clone size: -
J gene: TRBJ1-3
CDR3 DNA: TGCGCCAGCAGCCAAGGCCCCAGAGGAAACACCATATATTTT
CDR3 protein: CASSQGPRGNTIYF

V gene: TRBV6-6
D gene: -
clone size: -
J gene: TRBJ1-1
CDR3 DNA: TGTGCCAGCAGCCAAGGGGGAACTGAAGCTTTCTTT
CDR3 protein: CASSQGGTEAFF

V gene: TRBV5-6
D gene: TRBD1
clone size: -
J gene: TRBJ1-2
CDR3 DNA: TGTGCCAGCAGCCTCGACAGGGGGAAGAGGTATGGCTACACCTTC
CDR3 protein: CASSLDRGKRYGYTF

V gene: TRBV9
D gene: -
clone size: -
J gene: TRBJ1-5
CDR3 DNA: TGTGCCAGCAGCGTGGGGGGGAAGCAGCCCCAGCATTTT
CDR3 protein: CASSVGGKQPQHF

V gene: TRBV4-1
D gene: -
clone size: -
J gene: TRBJ1-6
CDR3 DNA: TGCGCCAGCAGCCAAGGACGCGGCCCCCTCCACTTT
CDR3 protein: CASSQGRGPLHF

V gene: TRBV7-9
D gene: TRBD1
clone size: -
J gene: TRBJ1-1
CDR3 DNA: TGTGCCAGCAGCGGATGGACAGGGAACATAATGAACACTGAAGCTTTCTTT
CDR3 protein: CASSGWTGNIMNTEAFF

V gene: TRBV13
D gene: TRBD1
clone size: -
J gene: TRBJ1-2
CDR3 DNA: TGTGCCAGCAGCTTAGGAGGGACAGGGGCCCCCTGGGGCTACACCTTC
CDR3 protein: CASSLGGTGAPWGYTF

V gene: TRBV6-1
D gene: TRBD1
clone size: -
J gene: TRBJ1-5
CDR3 DNA: TGTGCCAGCAGTGAAGAACCGAAGGACAGGGGGCTGGATCAGCCCCAGCATTTT
CDR3 protein: CASSEEPKDRGLDQPQHF

V gene: TRBV9
D gene: TRBD2
clone size: -
J gene: TRBJ2-5
CDR3 DNA: TGTGCCAGCAGCGCGACCCCGGATAGCGGGGGAAGGGAGACCCAGTACTTC
CDR3 protein: CASSATPDSGGRETQYF

V gene: TRBV29-1
D gene: TRBD1
clone size: -
J gene: TRBJ2-3
CDR3 DNA: TGCGGCCTCGAACAGGGGGCAACAGATACGCAGTATTTT
CDR3 protein: CGLEQGATDTQYF

V gene: TRBV13
D gene: TRBD1
clone size: -
J gene: TRBJ2-7
CDR3 DNA: TGTGCCAGCAGCCCTCGGGGACAGGGGGCGCAAGAGCAGTACTTC
CDR3 protein: CASSPRGQGAQEQYF

V gene: TRBV13
D gene: -
clone size: once
J gene: TRBJ1-6
CDR3 DNA: TGTGCCAGCAGCTTAGGAGGGGCCGCCTATAATTCACCCCTCCACTTT
CDR3 protein: CASSLGGAAYNSPLHF

V gene: TRBV9
D gene: TRBD2
clone size: -
J gene: TRBJ2-1
CDR3 DNA: TGTGCCAGCAGCGCACCAACTAGCGGACTCCACAATGAGCAGTTCTTC
CDR3 protein: CASSAPTSGLHNEQFF

V gene: TRBV7-3
D gene: TRBD1
clone size: -
J gene: TRBJ1-6
CDR3 DNA: TGTGCCAGCAGCGATGGACAGGGTTACAATTCACCCCTCCACTTT
CDR3 protein: CASSDGQGYNSPLHF

V gene: TRBV13
D gene: -
clone size: -
J gene: TRBJ1-6
CDR3 DNA: TGTGCCAGCAGCGCAGGGGAGAGACCCCTCCACTTT
CDR3 protein: CASSAGERPLHF

V gene: TRBV29-1
D gene: -
clone size: once
J gene: TRBJ1-2
CDR3 DNA: TGCAGCGTTGACAGGACAGATAACTATGGCTACACCTTC
CDR3 protein: CSVDRTDNYGYTF

V gene: TRBV14
D gene: TRBD2
clone size: -
J gene: TRBJ2-3
CDR3 DNA: TGTGCCAGCAGCCAACTGCTAGCGGGGGACACAGATACGCAGTATTTT
CDR3 protein: CASSQLLAGDTDTQYF